These 22 T cell receptor beta chains came from one sample sequenced in a study of spatial heterogeneity in lung cancer. Time point given: blood at routine non-recurrence follow-up after resection. TCRdb recomputed calls from the 5' RACE reads with MiXCR, one row per CDR3 protein. The sample has around 98,000 distinct CDR3 sequences, roughly 21% seen once. This specimen was PBMCs, taken at follow-up. These TCRs come from a male donor with early-stage non-small cell lung cancer.

This clonotype was detected many times. The gene calls are TRBV28 and TRBJ2-1; 11 bases align to TRBD1. CDR1 is MDHEN and CDR2 is SYDVKM in the germline V gene. The V segment lost 4 bases and the J segment 8 bases; nucleotides outside the gene matches: 7. The CDR3 has 15 residues. The CDR3 region is CASSSPGQGVHEQFF. In DNA form, the CDR3 reads TGTGCCAGCAGTTCCCCGGGACAGGGGGTTCATGAGCAGTTCTTC.

This clonotype was detected a few times. The genes are TRBV7-8 and TRBJ1-5; the D gene is possibly TRBD1 (5 bases). CDR3 length: 22 residues. V lost 3 bases and J 2 bases, leaving 32 bases between the germline ends. Germline loops: CDR1 SGHVS, CDR2 FQNEAQ. CDR3 loop: CASSFRTFYPGEGGDGNQPQHF. DNA for the CDR3: TGTGCCAGCAGCTTTAGAACCTTTTATCCCGGGGAGGGCGGGGACGGCAATCAGCCCCAGCATTTT.

This clonotype turned up a few times. The chain combines TRBV7-9 with TRBJ1-2, with D tentatively TRBD1 (6 bases). The germline CDR1 and CDR2 sequences are SEHNR and FQNEAQ (reference sequence). Deletions cut 7 bases from V and 2 bases from J, with 14 bases between. This CDR3 comprises 14 residues. For the CDR3, the DNA is TGTGCCAGCACTAAAGGACAGACAAACTATGGCTACACCTTC. This translates into CASTKGQTNYGYTF.

The table lists this clonotype with a few counts. This chain uses TRBV5-1 with TRBJ2-1, with 7 positions matching TRBD1. V trimming: 3 bases; J trimming: 1 base; junction bases outside the gene matches: 13. The CDR3 is made up of 18 amino acids. Germline values: CDR1 SGHRS, CDR2 YFSETQ. CDR3 DNA: TGCGCCAGCAGCTGGGACCATAGGGACAGAAGATCCTACAATGAGCAGTTCTTC. It yields the protein CASSWDHRDRRSYNEQFF.

This chain connects TRBV7-9 to TRBJ1-4, with 9 positions matching TRBD1. Germline loops: CDR1 SEHNR, CDR2 FQNEAQ (reference sequence). The CDR3 extends over 14 amino acids. Losses at the gene ends were 0 bases for V and 7 bases for J; bases not matched to a gene: 0. The CDR3 DNA reads TGTGCCAGCAGCTTAGCGGGACAGGGTGAAAAACTGTTTTTT. Protein sequence: CASSLAGQGEKLFF.

This clonotype was seen many times. V is TRBV5-6 and J is TRBJ2-3; D is unresolved. The CDR3 loop spans 12 amino acids. Germline CDR1 is SGHDT and CDR2 is YYEEEE. The V gene lost 1 base and the J gene lost 4 bases, with 4 bases spanning the gap. Written as DNA, the CDR3 is TGTGCCAGCAGCTTGTTCGCAGATACGCAGTATTTT. This encodes CASSLFADTQYF.

The chain is built from TRBV6-4 and TRBJ2-3, with 11 bases aligning to TRBD2. Germline CDR1 and CDR2: MRHNA and SNTAGT. The V segment lost 2 bases and the J segment 8 bases; nucleotides outside the gene matches: 0. This CDR3 has 13 residues. The CDR3 nucleotides are TGTGCCAGCAGTGACGGGACTAGCGGTACGCAGTATTTT. It encodes CASSDGTSGTQYF.

In its sample, this clonotype was seen a few times. The rearrangement uses TRBV29-1 and TRBJ1-5; 7 bases agree with TRBD1. Looked up from germline, CDR1 is SQVTM and CDR2 is ANQGSEA. This CDR3 has 14 amino acids. The J segment lost 4 bases and the V segment lost 4 bases, leaving 7 bases of the junction unmatched. Written as DNA, the CDR3 is TGCAGCGTTGCAGGGGACAGTCCTAATCAGCCCCAGCATTTT. It encodes CSVAGDSPNQPQHF.

The chain has TRBV2 and TRBJ2-7; the match to TRBD1 covers 9 bases. The CDR3 runs to 14 residues. Germline CDR1 reads SNHLY; CDR2 reads FYNNEI. Losses at the gene ends were 6 bases for V and 1 base for J; bases not matched to a gene: 4. The CDR3 coding sequence is TGTGCCAGCAGCCCTGGGACAGGGTCCTACGAGCAGTACGTC. It is translated as CASSPGTGSYEQYV.

This clonotype turned up a few times. This sequence joins TRBV25-1 and TRBJ2-1, with 9 bases aligning to TRBD1. The germline V gene has CDR1 MGHDK and CDR2 SYGVNS. There are 18 residues in the CDR3. V shed 5 bases, J shed 0 bases, and the junction held 11 bases outside the gene matches. CDR3 sequence (DNA): TGTGCCAGCAGTCCGGGACAGGGAAGGGGAAGCTCCTACAATGAGCAGTTCTTC. This codes for CASSPGQGRGSSYNEQFF.

This clonotype was observed a few times. The chain recombines TRBV11-2 with TRBJ2-3; 9 nucleotides align to TRBD2. J gave up 3 bases and V 5 bases, and 9 bases lay outside the gene matches. This CDR3 is built from 16 residues. CDR1 is SGHAT and CDR2 is FQNNGV in the germline V gene. The CDR3 DNA sequence: TGTGCCAGCAGCCGGATAGCGGGAGTGGGAACAGATACGCAGTATTTT. It codes for CASSRIAGVGTDTQYF.

By share of the sample, this clonotype is medium-sized. This chain links TRBV2 with TRBJ1-5; a weak D match, TRBD1 (5 bases). Per the germline V gene, CDR1 is SNHLY and CDR2 is FYNNEI. CDR3 length: 13 residues. V was trimmed by 9 bases and J by 1 base, leaving 10 bases between them. The CDR3 region has the DNA TGTGCCAGGGGACTTGGGAGCAATCAGCCCCAGCATTTT. Residues: CARGLGSNQPQHF.

J is TRBJ1-2 and V is TRBV3-1; TRBD1 is a possible D gene (5 bases). CDR3 size: 14 residues. V lost 1 base and J lost 8, with 14 bases in between. The V gene's germline CDR1 is LGHDT and CDR2 YNNKEL (reference sequence). The CDR3 DNA reads TGTGCCAGCAGCCAAGGGGCCGGGGCGGTCGGCTACACCTTC. Amino acid sequence: CASSQGAGAVGYTF.

This clonotype was recorded at least ten times. The chain employs TRBV20-1 and TRBJ2-1, with D unclear. The germline gives CDR1 DFQATT, CDR2 SNEGSKA (reference sequence). The CDR3 consists of 12 residues. V lost 5 bases to trimming and J lost 1 base, with 6 bases between them. The CDR3 here is CSADRSYNEQFF. The CDR3 DNA reads TGCAGTGCTGACCGTTCCTACAATGAGCAGTTCTTC.

This chain joins TRBV20-1 and TRBJ2-7; 7 nucleotides match TRBD2. The CDR3 runs 15 residues. Germline trimming cut 2 bases from V and 0 bases from J; bases unmatched to any gene: 7. CDR1 is DFQATT, CDR2 SNEGSKA, per germline (reference sequence). CDR3 protein: CSARYLRESSYEQYF. In nucleotides, the CDR3 is TGCAGTGCTAGATACCTGCGGGAGAGCTCCTACGAGCAGTACTTC.

V is TRBV24-1 and J is TRBJ2-5; no reliable D call. CDR1 and CDR2 (germline): KGHDR, SFDVKD. This CDR3 has 15 amino acids. V was trimmed by 4 bases and J by 2 bases, leaving 13 bases between them. This CDR3 reads CATSEAVGRQETQYF. Written as DNA, the CDR3 is TGTGCCACCAGTGAGGCGGTAGGAAGACAAGAGACCCAGTACTTC.

The chain uses TRBV6-2 or TRBV6-3 and TRBJ1-1; no firm D call. Germline V gene lookup returns CDR1 MNHEY and CDR2 SVGEGT. Trimming pared 5 bases from V and 6 bases from J, leaving 19 bases between. The CDR3 loop spans 15 amino acids. CDR3 nucleotide sequence: TGTGCCAGCAGTCAAGTGACGCCGGGGTTCGCTGAAGCTTTCTTT. This sequence encodes CASSQVTPGFAEAFF.

The genes are TRBV5-1 and TRBJ2-2; 8 positions match TRBD1. V shed 4 bases, J shed 5 bases, and the junction held 7 bases outside the gene matches. The CDR3 is made up of 15 amino acids. From germline, CDR1 is SGHRS and CDR2 YFSETQ. CDR3 sequence (DNA): TGCGCCAGCAGCCGGACAGGGCCGGAGACCGGGGAGCTGTTTTTT. It specifies CASSRTGPETGELFF.

The chain joins TRBV7-3 to TRBJ2-1, with 12 bases fitting TRBD2. The CDR3 is 15 amino acids. Trimming cost V 5 bases and J 8 bases; bases outside gene matches: 7. The germline CDR1 and CDR2 sequences are SGHTA and FQGTGA. This CDR3 reads CASSQGLAGLHEQFF. CDR3 DNA: TGTGCCAGCAGCCAAGGACTAGCGGGACTCCATGAGCAGTTCTTC.

This clonotype has a handful of counts. This chain's CDR3 is CAWNGPARTDTQYF. DNA of the CDR3: TGTGCCTGGAATGGGCCGGCCCGAACAGATACGCAGTATTTT. The chain employs TRBV30 and TRBJ2-3; D is uncertain. Looked up from germline, CDR1 is GTSNPN and CDR2 is SVGIG (reference sequence). V was shortened by 4 bases and J by 3 bases, with 14 bases between the two germline ends. The CDR3 is 14 residues long.

This chain connects TRBV4-3 to TRBJ2-5; 10 positions agree with TRBD2. CDR1 and CDR2 from the germline V gene are LGHNA and YSLEER. V gave up 0 bases and J gave up 3 bases; unmatched junction bases: 4. The CDR3 sequence is 16 residues long. CDR3 protein: CASSQELSGGKETQYF. The CDR3 region has the DNA TGCGCCAGCAGCCAAGAACTTAGCGGGGGGAAAGAGACCCAGTACTTC.

This rearrangement joins TRBV20-1 to TRBJ2-3; 12 bases align to TRBD2. The CDR3 totals 15 residues. V shed 3 bases and J 5 bases; nucleotides not matched to a gene: 6. Germline-derived CDR1 and CDR2 are DFQATT and SNEGSKA (reference sequence). Written as DNA, the CDR3 is TGCAGTGCTAGGGCGACTAGCGGGAGTCTAGATACGCAGTATTTT. Translated: CSARATSGSLDTQYF.